This TCR beta chain was found in a study of T cell clonality in common variable immunodeficiency. This clone was seen at least ten times. No antigen is known for it. The DNA ends 3 residues before the CDR3 does, and the rest of the CDR3 is filled in from the germline J gene. Sequencing input was equivalent genomic DNA from CVID and controls. Generated by immunoSEQ multiplex PCR, the TCRdb table keeps only in-frame clones and is missing some. The sample contains about 66,000 clones, none of them singletons. Trimming cost V 6 bases and J 5 bases, with 13 bases left between them. Per germline, CDR1 LNHDA and CDR2 SQIVND (reference sequence). The CDR3 loop spans 13 amino acids. Study-wide points: CVID subjects showed higher TCRbeta clonality than healthy controls. What drives increased CVID clonality needs T cell subpopulation sequencing.

The specimen sequenced was peripheral blood mononuclear cells. This TCR was sampled from a person aged 18-70 years in good health. This sequence joins TRBV19 and TRBJ1-2, with D unresolved. CDR3 sequence reads: CASRKGGTYGYTF. The sequenced part of the CDR3 DNA is TGTGCCAGTAGGAAAGGCGGTACTTATGGC.